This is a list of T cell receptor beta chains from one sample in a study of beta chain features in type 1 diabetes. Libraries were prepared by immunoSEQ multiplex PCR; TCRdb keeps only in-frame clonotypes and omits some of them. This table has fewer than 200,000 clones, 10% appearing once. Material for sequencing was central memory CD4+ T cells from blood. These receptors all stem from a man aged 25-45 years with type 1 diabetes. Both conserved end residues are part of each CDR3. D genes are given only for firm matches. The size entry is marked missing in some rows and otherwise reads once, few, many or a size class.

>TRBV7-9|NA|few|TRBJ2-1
TGTGCCAGCAGCAATTATCACAGGAATGCACGGGAGTTCTTC
CASSNYHRNAREFF
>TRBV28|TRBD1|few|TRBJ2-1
TGTGCCAGCAGTTCAGCCGGGACAGGGTTAAATGAGCAGTTCTTC
CASSSAGTGLNEQFF
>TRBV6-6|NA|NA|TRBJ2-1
TGTGCCAGCAGTTACATCGGGGGGCCTGGGGATGAGCAGTTCTTC
CASSYIGGPGDEQFF
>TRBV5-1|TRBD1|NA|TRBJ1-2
TGCGCCAGCAGCTCCCAACAGGGGAAACTCGGAGGCTACACCTTC
CASSSQQGKLGGYTF
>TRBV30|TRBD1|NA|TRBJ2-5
TGTGCCTGGAGTTTCACAGGGGGACAGACCCAGTACTTC
CAWSFTGGQTQYF
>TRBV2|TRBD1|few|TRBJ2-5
TGTGCCAGCAGTGACGTTCGGACAGGGGGCGGTGAGACCCAGTACTTC
CASSDVRTGGGETQYF
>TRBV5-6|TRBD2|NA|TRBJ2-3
TGTGCCAGCAGCTCGGGACTAGCGGTTCTTGGCTCTACGCAGTATTTT
CASSSGLAVLGSTQYF
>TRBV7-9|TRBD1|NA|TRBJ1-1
TGTGCCAGCAGCCAGCCCCGGACAGGGGGCACTGAAGCTTTCTTT
CASSQPRTGGTEAFF
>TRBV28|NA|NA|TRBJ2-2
TGTGCCAGCAGGATAGCAGGGGCACCGAACACCGGGGAGCTGTTTTTT
CASRIAGAPNTGELFF
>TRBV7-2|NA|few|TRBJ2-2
TGTGCCAGTACACTGGAGACCGGGGAGCTGTTTTTT
CASTLETGELFF
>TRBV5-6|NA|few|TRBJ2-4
TGTGCCAGCAGCCCGCCACTAAGAGCCAAAAACATTCAGTACTTC
CASSPPLRAKNIQYF
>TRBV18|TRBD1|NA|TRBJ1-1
TGTGCCAGCTCACCGGTCAGGGGGCTGGACACTGAAGCTTTCTTT
CASSPVRGLDTEAFF
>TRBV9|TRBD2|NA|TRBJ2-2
TGTGCCAGCAGCGTAGTAGCGGGGACCGACACCGGGGAGCTGTTTTTT
CASSVVAGTDTGELFF
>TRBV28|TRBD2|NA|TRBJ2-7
TGTGCCAGCAGTTCTAGCGGGAGATCTGTATGGTCCTACGAGCAGTACTTC
CASSSSGRSVWSYEQYF
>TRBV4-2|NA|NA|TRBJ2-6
TGTGCCAGCAGCCAAGACAGGGGATTCTCTGGGGCCAACGTCCTGACTTTC
CASSQDRGFSGANVLTF
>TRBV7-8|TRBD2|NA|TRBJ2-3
TGTGCCAGCAGCTCCGCGGGGGGGAGCACAGATACGCAGTATTTT
CASSSAGGSTDTQYF
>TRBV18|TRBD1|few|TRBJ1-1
TGTGCCAGCTCACCAGGACAGGGCGGCACTGAAGCTTTCTTT
CASSPGQGGTEAFF
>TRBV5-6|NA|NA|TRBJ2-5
TGTGCCAGCAGCGTCGGCGCGAGGTTAACGCAAGAGACCCAGTACTTC
CASSVGARLTQETQYF
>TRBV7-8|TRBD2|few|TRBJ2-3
TGTGCCAGCAGCTTGGGCCTAGCGGGAGGGCTCGGAGATACGCAGTATTTT
CASSLGLAGGLGDTQYF
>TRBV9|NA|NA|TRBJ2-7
TGTGCCAGCAGCGTAGTTATGGGAGGCGAGCAGTACTTC
CASSVVMGGEQYF
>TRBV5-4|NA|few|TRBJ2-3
TGTGCCAGCAGGCCAGACTCCGTAGATACGCAGTATTTT
CASRPDSVDTQYF
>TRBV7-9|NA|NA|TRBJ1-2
TGTGCCAGCAGCTTAGCGAGCAGGGAAGATGGCTACACCTTC
CASSLASREDGYTF
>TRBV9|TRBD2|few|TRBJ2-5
TGTGCCAGCAGCGTAGGTGCTAGCGGACAAGAGACCCAGTACTTC
CASSVGASGQETQYF
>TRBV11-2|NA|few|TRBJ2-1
TGTGCCAGCAGCTTAGTGCGGGATGCGCATGAGCAGTTCTTC
CASSLVRDAHEQFF
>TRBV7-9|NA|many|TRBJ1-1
TGTGCCAGCAGCTTACTGGCGGCAGGGACTGAAGCTTTCTTT
CASSLLAAGTEAFF
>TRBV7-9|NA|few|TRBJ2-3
TGTGCCAGCAGCTTAGCTGGTCGGTGGACAGATACGCAGTATTTT
CASSLAGRWTDTQYF
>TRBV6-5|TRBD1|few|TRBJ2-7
TGTGCCAGCAGTAGACAGGGGGTAGTGTACGAGCAGTACTTC
CASSRQGVVYEQYF
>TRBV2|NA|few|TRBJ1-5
TGTGCCAGCGATCAGGATAGGGGTCAGCCCCAGCATTTT
CASDQDRGQPQHF
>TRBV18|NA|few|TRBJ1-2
TGTGCCAGCTCACCAACACAGGGAGACTATGGCTACACCTTC
CASSPTQGDYGYTF
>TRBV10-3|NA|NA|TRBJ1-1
TGTGCCATCAGTGAGCGAGGGGGACTAGACACTGAAGCTTTCTTT
CAISERGGLDTEAFF
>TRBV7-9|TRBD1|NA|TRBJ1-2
TGTGCCAGCAGCAAGACAGGGAACTATGGCTACACCTTC
CASSKTGNYGYTF
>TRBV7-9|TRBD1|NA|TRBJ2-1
TGTGCCAGCAGCTCTAGACAGGGGAATGAGCAGTTCTTC
CASSSRQGNEQFF
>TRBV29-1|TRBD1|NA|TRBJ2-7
TGCAGCGTTAGGGGACAGGGGGCGGCTGTATCCTACGAGCAGTACTTC
CSVRGQGAAVSYEQYF
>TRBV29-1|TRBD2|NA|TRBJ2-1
TGCAGCGTTAGACTAGCGGGGGGGTACAATGAGCAGTTCTTC
CSVRLAGGYNEQFF
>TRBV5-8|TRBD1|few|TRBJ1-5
TGTGCCAGCAGGGGACAGTACAATCAGCCCCAGCATTTT
CASRGQYNQPQHF
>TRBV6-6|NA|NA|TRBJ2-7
TGTGCCAGCAGTTCCCAATACGAGCAGTACTTC
CASSSQYEQYF
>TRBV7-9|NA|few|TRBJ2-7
TGTGCCAGCAGCTCGAGGACAGCCTACGAGCAGTACTTC
CASSSRTAYEQYF
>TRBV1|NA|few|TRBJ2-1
TGCACCAGCAGTCTGACTAGCCCCCATTACAATGAGCAGTTCTTC
CTSSLTSPHYNEQFF
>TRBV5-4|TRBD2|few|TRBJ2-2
TGTGCCAGCAGCTCCGGTCTAGCGGACACCGGGGAGCTGTTTTTT
CASSSGLADTGELFF
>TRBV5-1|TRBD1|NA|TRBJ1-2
TGCGCCAGCAGCCTCGACAGGGTGGCGACCGGCTACACCTTC
CASSLDRVATGYTF
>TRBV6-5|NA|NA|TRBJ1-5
TGTGCCAGCAGTCAGCGGGCCGTTAGCAATCAGCCCCAGCATTTT
CASSQRAVSNQPQHF
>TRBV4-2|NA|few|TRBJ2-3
TGTGCCAGCAGCCAAGATCCTGGGTTGAGGGATACGCAGTATTTT
CASSQDPGLRDTQYF